The following is a T cell receptor beta chain sequence with its context. This sample was taken from a study of blood T cell repertoires in COVID-19. Background on the study: From the United States, Italy and Spain came samples of acute and convalescent COVID-19. The analysed material was cDNA or gDNA that came from T cells, B-cell-depleted T cells, or PBMCs.

Measured with immunoSEQ multiplex PCR; TCRdb has only the in-frame clones, and not every one. The sample has about 33,000 clones, over 80% seen once. The CDR3 length is 13 residues. Trimming shortened V by 5 bases and J by 10 bases, and 12 bases separated the two germline ends. Germline lookup yields CDR1 MNHEY and CDR2 SMNVEV (reference sequence). The chain is built from TRBV27 and TRBJ1-6; possibly TRBD1 for D (5 bases). Sequenced: peripheral blood. The receptor was isolated from a human donor with active COVID-19. The donor label of this sample is uncertain. As DNA, the CDR3 is TGTGCCAGCAGTAAACAGGAAGGATCACCCCTCCACTTT. The encoded protein is CASSKQEGSPLHF.